This paragraph reports one T cell receptor beta chain. What it binds is unknown. This entry belongs to a study of a mutant IDH1 vaccine in newly diagnosed glioma. Germline V lookup: CDR1 LGHNT, CDR2 FRNRAP. The CDR3 contains 14 residues. The ends were cut back, 2 bases at V and 7 bases at J, with 12 bases in the middle. Time point noted: baseline, week 1 (first vaccination visit). Treatment in this sample: pre-vaccination baseline after standard-of-care therapy. Data came from immunoSEQ multiplex PCR; TCRdb stores just in-frame clones and leaves some out. The sample consists of some 95,000 clones, around 80% of them appearing once. Whole-study findings and limits: With respect to changes in top peripheral T cell clonotypes, pseudoprogression seemed unrelated.

This receptor was taken from a middle-aged man with glioma. The specimen comprised PBMCs, sampled from a glioma patient treated with radiotherapy, temozolomide or both. The chain has TRBV12-5 and TRBJ2-1; D uncertain. The CDR3 spells CASGLTSRINEQFF. DNA of the CDR3: TGTGCTAGTGGTTTGACATCTAGGATTAATGAGCAGTTCTTC.